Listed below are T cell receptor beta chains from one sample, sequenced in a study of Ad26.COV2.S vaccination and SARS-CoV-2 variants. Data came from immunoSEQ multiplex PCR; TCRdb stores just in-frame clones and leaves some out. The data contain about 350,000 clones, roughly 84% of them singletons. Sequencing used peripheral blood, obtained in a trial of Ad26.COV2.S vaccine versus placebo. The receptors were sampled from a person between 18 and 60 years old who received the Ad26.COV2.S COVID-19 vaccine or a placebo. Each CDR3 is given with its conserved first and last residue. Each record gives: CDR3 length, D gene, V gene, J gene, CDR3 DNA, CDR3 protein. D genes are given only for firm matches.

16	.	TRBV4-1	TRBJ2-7	TGCGCCAGCAGCCAAGATCTTCTGGGGGCAGGCTACGAGCAGTACTTC	CASSQDLLGAGYEQYF
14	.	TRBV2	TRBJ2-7	TGTGCCAGCGCGATAGAGACAGGATCCCACGAGCAGTACTTC	CASAIETGSHEQYF
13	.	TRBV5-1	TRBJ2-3	TGCGCCAGCAGCGCATGGAGTAGAGATACGCAGTATTTT	CASSAWSRDTQYF
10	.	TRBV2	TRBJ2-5	TGTGCCAGCAGGGGAGAGACCCAGTACTTC	CASRGETQYF
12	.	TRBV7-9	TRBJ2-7	TGTGCCAGCAGCTTCCTTGTACGTCGGCAGTACTTC	CASSFLVRRQYF
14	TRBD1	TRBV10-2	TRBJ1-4	TGCGCCAGCAGGGCGGGACAGGGCGGAGAAAAACTGTTTTTT	CASRAGQGGEKLFF
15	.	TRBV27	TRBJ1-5	TGTGCCAGCAGTGCCCGGGGAGCCGGCAATCAGCCCCAGCATTTT	CASSARGAGNQPQHF
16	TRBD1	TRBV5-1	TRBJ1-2	TGCGCCAGCAGCTTGTATGTGACAGGGGGTCGACTTGGCTACACCTTC	CASSLYVTGGRLGYTF
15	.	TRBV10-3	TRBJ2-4	TGTGCCACCTCCCACGAGGGCGGACCAGAAAACATTCAGTACTTC	CATSHEGGPENIQYF
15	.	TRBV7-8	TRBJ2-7	TGTGCCAGCAGCTTAGCTGGGACTCCTCCATACGAGCAGTACTTC	CASSLAGTPPYEQYF
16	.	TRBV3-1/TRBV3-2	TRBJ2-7	TGTGCCAGCAGCCGGGAATCGACAGGCCCGACCTACGAGCAGTACTTC	CASSRESTGPTYEQYF